This record looks at one T cell receptor (beta chain) sequence and its context. This clone showed up just a few times. There is no known antigen for this receptor. Base qualities are not provided; no much larger clone lies one nucleotide away. V and J lose 3 bases and 0 bases, and a span of 8 bases separates them. Counted from cysteine to phenylalanine, this CDR3 has 14 amino acids. The retained sequence is limited to the CDR3, 42 bases, with the frame set at the first base. The CDR1 and CDR2 encoded by the germline V gene are SNHLY and FYNNEI. This sample was included in a study of blood T cell repertoires in COVID-19 (dated by TCRdb to about 2020). A note on the overall study: Collaborator samples came from the United States, Italy and Spain and covered acute and convalescent phases of COVID-19. Where available, HLA class I and class II types were obtained from metadata supplied by the sample provider rather than from assay-based typing. Samples were obtained from the ongoing ImmuneRACE study (first 160 participants) and from approximately 1,200 subjects provided by 6 global collaborators. The repertoires were released in a freely available public database intended as a resource for research on the immune response to SARS-CoV-2. A de-identified subject ID, COVID-19 status, age in years and sex were almost always included in the sample metadata. The material from the prospective study consisted of cDNA or gDNA derived from T cells, B-cell-depleted T cells, or PBMCs. Subjects who had been exposed to COVID-19, were actively infected with it, or had recovered from it provided the deeply sampled blood TCRbeta repertoires that made up the dataset.

What the authors observed across the whole study: How much clinical and demographic metadata was included differed by source and by participant, and the metadata was provided uncurated.

The collaborating institutions used their own protocols to collect whole blood in K2EDTA tubes. Collaborator samples were shipped for TCRbeta analysis as frozen whole blood, isolated PBMCs, or DNA extracted from either sample type. TCRbeta CDR3 regions were amplified from genomic DNA by means of the immunoSEQ Assay, a bias-controlled multiplex PCR. The authors' pipeline ran thus. Nucleated cell counts per sample were estimated from amplification of reference gene primers within the assay. To quantify the absolute abundance of each unique TCRbeta CDR3 rearrangement, sequence reads were collapsed and filtered. Productive Simpson clonality was computed per sample as the square root of Simpson's diversity index over productive rearrangements. TCRdb carries this immuneACCESS record with in-frame sequences only. Its versions omit some clonotypes, under half of them owing to an unresolved V gene in the studies checked, with the rest unexplained. D and trimming were read from the DNA, whereas the V and J calls and clone size are those reported in that table. Recorded for this sample are roughly 120,000 clones; roughly three quarters of them occurred a single time. The top ten clones comprise roughly 7.9% of the sample.

Recombination linked TRBV2 to TRBJ1-1; there is no confident call for the D gene. The source of this sequence is a human donor in a cohort sampled during active COVID-19. Sequences were obtained from peripheral blood. For the CDR3, the sequence is CASSDADLNTEAFF. The DNA sequence follows: TGTGCCAGCAGTGATGCAGATTTGAACACTGAAGCTTTCTTT.